Listed below are T cell receptor beta chains from one sample, sequenced in a study of shared clonotypes between healthy human individuals. Libraries were prepared by immunoSEQ multiplex PCR; TCRdb keeps only in-frame clonotypes and omits some of them. Here the sample spans about 1.4 million clones, 96% being singletons. The sample taken for sequencing was naive CD4+ T cells sorted from blood. These receptors originate from a man aged 30 to 39 in good health. The CDR3 runs from the conserved cysteine through the conserved F or W. The D gene is left open where the match is weak. The size of a clone is reported for some rows only, either as once, few or many, or as a class for expanded clones.

>NA|NA|TRBJ2-1|TRBV9
TGTGCCAGCAGCGTTGGACTAACTTTTTCCTACAATGAGCAGTTCTTC
CASSVGLTFSYNEQFF
>TRBD1|NA|TRBJ1-4|TRBV28
TGTGCCAGCAGGGAGAGGACAGGGCGTTTAGAAAAACTGTTTTTT
CASRERTGRLEKLFF
>NA|once|TRBJ2-5|TRBV7-1
TGTGCCAGCAGCTTAGGGTTCGACAAGGGCGTTGGGAGTGACTTC
CASSLGFDKGVGSDF
>NA|NA|TRBJ1-4|TRBV28
TGTGCCAGCAGTGCGGCGGGCAGGACGTCGAATGAAAAACTGTTTTTT
CASSAAGRTSNEKLFF
>TRBD1|NA|TRBJ1-1|TRBV5-1
TGCGCCAGCAGACACGGGACAGGGAACACTGAAGCTTTCTTT
CASRHGTGNTEAFF
>TRBD2|once|TRBJ2-1|TRBV28
TGTGCCAGCAGTCCGCCGGGACTAGCGGGAGGAATACAGTTCTTC
CASSPPGLAGGIQFF
>TRBD1|NA|TRBJ1-4|TRBV6-1
TGTGCCAGCAGCGCCCGGGACAGGGAGGAAAAACTGTTTTTT
CASSARDREEKLFF
>NA|NA|TRBJ2-7|TRBV10-3
TGTGCCATCAGAGGCAGAGGATTATACGAGCAGTACTTC
CAIRGRGLYEQYF
>NA|once|TRBJ1-2|TRBV5-1
TGCGCCAGCAGCTTGGACAGGGCCAACTATGGCTACACCTTC
CASSLDRANYGYTF
>NA|NA|TRBJ2-7|TRBV27
TGTGCCAGCGGGAGGTCCAGCGGGCCCTCTAAGTCCTACGAGCAGTACTTC
CASGRSSGPSKSYEQYF
>TRBD1|NA|TRBJ2-7|TRBV7-2
TGTGCCAGCAGCTCAGTCCGGACAGGGGGATTCTACGAGCAGTACTTC
CASSSVRTGGFYEQYF
>NA|NA|TRBJ2-4|TRBV7-2
TGTGCCAGCAGCGGGGCCGGGCCAAACATTCAGTACTTC
CASSGAGPNIQYF
>NA|NA|TRBJ2-5|TRBV28
TGTGCCAGCAGTTTTATCCCCCGTGAAGAGACCCAGTACTTC
CASSFIPREETQYF
>NA|NA|TRBJ2-1|TRBV6-4
TGTGCCAGCAGCGCCTCAGGAGATCCCTACAATGAGCAGTTCTTC
CASSASGDPYNEQFF